This T cell receptor beta chain is drawn from a study of CD8 T cells in Susac syndrome (dated by TCRdb to about 2019). With regard to the full study: Of the Susac syndrome patients who were sequenced, eight were in clinical remission while about 6 had clinically active disease. Susac syndrome patients were therapy-naive, on corticosteroids (some also receiving IVIg), or on IVIg alone at blood withdrawal. The study used repertoire sequencing to test whether antigen drove CD8+ T cell activation and differentiation in Susac syndrome. The research as a whole found: The study acknowledged that relatively few individuals were included in the TCR sequencing and HLA analysis. In the CD4+ T cell repertoire of Susac syndrome patients, clonal expansion was not detected.

High-throughput TCR beta sequencing profiled peripheral blood CD8+ and CD4+ T cells from healthy donors, Susac syndrome patients and multiple sclerosis patients. Susac syndrome patients met recently defined diagnostic criteria for definite or probable disease. CD8+ TEMRA cells were enriched by FACS, while bulk CD8+ and CD4+ T cells were purified by magnetic negative isolation. Blood was drawn into EDTA tubes, processed within 24 hours, and PBMCs were isolated by density gradient centrifugation. PBMCs intended for TCR sequencing were cryopreserved in liquid nitrogen and thawed later in a water bath at 37 degrees C. Purity of sorted or isolated CD4+, CD8+ and CD8+ TEMRA cells was at least 90%. Cut back by 4 bases and 2 bases, the V and J ends lie 9 bases apart. The germline V gene specifies SQVTM as CDR1 and ANQGSEA as CDR2. From its cysteine to its phenylalanine, the CDR3 spans 13 amino acids. Kept here is only the CDR3 DNA, which spans 39 bases and is read in frame from base 1.

Concerning this clonotype: This clone's antigen is unknown. No much larger clone is present one base from it, and per-base qualities are unavailable.

RNA was extracted with the RNeasy kit and 0.5 to 1 ug was reverse transcribed using random hexamers. The immunoSEQ multiplex PCR assay, covering 54 Vbeta and 13 Jbeta segments, was used to amplify TCR beta CDR3 regions. Bias from PCR amplification was corrected by using a synthetic template baseline for primer optimization and for computational correction. As for the original processing: Reads were annotated to V, D and J genes according to IMGT and were analyzed with immunoSEQ Analyzer, with only productive sequences retained. Clonality was computed as one minus Shannon entropy normalized by log2 of the number of productive unique sequences. For each patient and control, public and private clones were evaluated among the 100 most prevalent clones. Susac-specific clones were defined as absent from healthy and MS cohorts, around 970 published viral clones and other ImmuneACCESS disease sequences. TCRdb applied fastp at Q25 and MiXCR to the public reads, then kept only in-frame beta chains. Identical CDR3 protein sequences are pooled into one entry, listed with their most common genes and DNA. TCRdb's processing, not the study's, gives the V and J calls here. The sample contains about 140,000 distinct CDR3 sequences, 85% to 95% of them found a single time. In total, the top ten clones hold roughly 0.15% of the sample.

The receptor comes from a human donor with Susac syndrome. The sample was CD4+ T cells from PBMCs. The sequence joins TRBV29-1 to TRBJ2-1; the D gene is possibly TRBD2, with 6 bases matching. Read as DNA, the sequence is TGCAGCGTTGGAAAGCGGGCCTACAATGAGCAGTTCTTC. Its translation reads: CSVGKRAYNEQFF.